This T cell receptor beta chain was documented in a study of OX40 agonist ivuxolimab in advanced cancers. Across the whole study: Every patient in dose escalation had hepatocellular carcinoma, melanoma, renal cell or head and neck cancer. Eligibility admitted prior anti-PD-1, anti-PD-L1 or anti-CTLA-4 therapy; roughly 37% had some.

The repertoire was sequenced with immunoSEQ multiplex PCR; TCRdb's copy has only in-frame clones and lacks some. Of 40,000 to 45,000 clones in the sample, 80% were seen once. Peripheral blood came from all dose cohorts at three timepoints. To note about this clone: Its target is not known.

Germline V gene data show CDR1 as SGDLS and CDR2 as YYNGEE. With 7 bases removed from V and 6 bases from J, the gap between germline ends came to 16 bases. CDR3 length equals 14 residues. Regarding the study as a whole: Clonal expansion by week 6 occurred in CD4+ and CD8+ blood T cells (at 0.1 to 3.0 mg/kg).

The TCR originated in an adult with an advanced solid tumor such as melanoma, head and neck, liver or kidney cancer. Sequencing was performed on CD4+ or CD8+ T cells sorted from blood, taken in a trial of the OX40 agonist ivuxolimab. The rearrangement links TRBV9 to TRBJ2-2; the D call may be TRBD1 or TRBD2 (5 bases each). CDR3 nucleotides: TGTGCCAGCGCGAGAATCCTGGGGGCCGGGGAGCTGTTTTTT. Its translation: CASARILGAGELFF.